The entry below gives a single T cell receptor (beta chain) sequence along with its context. Antigen: not known. This CDR3 is 14 amino acids long. The V gene's germline CDR1 is MGHDK and CDR2 SYGVNS. Trimming stripped 6 bases from V and 7 bases from J, with 13 bases between. Only in-frame clones appear in the TCRdb table, and some are missing; sequencing was by immunoSEQ multiplex PCR. In the table there are some 15,000 clones, around 67% of which are singletons. To release intraepithelial and lamina propria lymphocytes, the graft tissue was processed. This entry belongs to a study of graft-versus-host responses after intestinal transplantation. Study information: For 3 to 4 years after anti-thymocyte globulin induction, all recipients took tacrolimus and steroids. The study's findings and limits: GvH clones surfaced in recipient marrow, some emerging earlier in ileum or blood. Among circulating GvH clones, peak levels were associated with early post-transplant declines in HvG clones.

This clonotype was obtained from a human patient who received an intestinal transplant, so some T cells may come from the graft donor. This chain links TRBV25-1 with TRBJ1-6, with a tentative D call TRBD1 (5 bases). Material: ileum tissue, obtained 650 to 700 days after intestinal transplantation. CDR3 residues: CASSGGAKNSPLHF. The CDR3 DNA follows: TGTGCCAGCAGCGGAGGGGCCAAAAATTCACCCCTCCACTTT.